This entry is about one T cell receptor (beta chain). Its antigen is still unknown. This sample was included in a study of T cell responses to AZD1222 COVID-19 vaccine. Overall study results and limits: CD4 TCRs linked to vaccination spanned spike, dominating at 160-218 and 743-854. Spike-specific TCR breadth and depth went up after people got two AZD1222 doses. The donor group comprised mostly white British people and more females; the analysis possibly underestimated clonal diversity.

Sequencing was performed with immunoSEQ multiplex PCR; in TCRdb, only in-frame clones are kept and a portion is missing. The sample holds under 170,000 clones, 92% seen once. The CDR3 covers 14 residues. V was trimmed by 3 bases and J by 8 bases, leaving 13 bases between them. Per germline, CDR1 MNHNS and CDR2 SASEGT. Second doses that came at about 4 or about 12 weeks were put together. The TCR sequence derives from an adult who received the AZD1222 COVID-19 vaccine. The chain is built from TRBV6-1 and TRBJ1-4; D is unresolved. Material: peripheral blood, obtained 28 days after the second AZD1222 dose. CDR3 DNA sequence: TGTGCCAGCAGTGAGATGAGTCGAGTGGAAAAACTGTTTTTT. This gives the protein CASSEMSRVEKLFF.